The following is a T cell receptor (beta chain) sequence with its context. Its antigen is not known. These data come from a study of cytomegalovirus exposure and HLA in healthy donors. On the study more broadly: Falling in the Caucasian-associated ancestry cluster were approximately 84% of approximately 400 genotyped donors. Study results and caveats: Most CMV-associated TCR beta chains appeared HLA-restricted in a later analysis. Being productive about 87% or about 30% of the time was typical of most TCR beta V segments in an earlier analysis.

Primers for the PCR totalled 60 Vbeta and 13 Jbeta. The method was immunoSEQ multiplex PCR; TCRdb's version includes in-frame clones alone and lacks a portion of them. The data hold over 150,000 clones, with 80% observed a single time. Donors sampled were nominally healthy, though unrecorded immune exposures were likely. Germline V gene data show CDR1 as LGHNA and CDR2 as YNFKEQ. V lost 1 base to trimming and J lost 2 bases, with 6 bases between them. The CDR3 extends over 13 amino acids. The chain links TRBV4-2 to TRBJ2-7; D not resolved. The clonotype was recovered from a boy aged 5-17 years in good health and CMV-seronegative. The sequencing sample was made of PBMCs. CDR3 residues: CASSQGLAYEQYF. The CDR3 region has the DNA TGTGCCAGCAGCCAAGGACTCGCCTACGAGCAGTACTTC.